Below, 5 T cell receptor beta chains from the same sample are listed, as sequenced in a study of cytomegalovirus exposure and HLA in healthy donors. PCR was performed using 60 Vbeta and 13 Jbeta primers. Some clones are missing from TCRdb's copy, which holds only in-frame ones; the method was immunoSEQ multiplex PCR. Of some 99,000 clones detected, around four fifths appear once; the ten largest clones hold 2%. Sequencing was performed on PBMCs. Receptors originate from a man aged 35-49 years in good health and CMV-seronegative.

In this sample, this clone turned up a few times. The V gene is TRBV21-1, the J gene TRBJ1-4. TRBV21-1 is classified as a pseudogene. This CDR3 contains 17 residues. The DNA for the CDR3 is TGTGCCAGCAGGCCAACGGCGGGTCCAGCAACTAATGAAAAACTGTTTTTT. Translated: CASRPTAGPATNEKLFF.

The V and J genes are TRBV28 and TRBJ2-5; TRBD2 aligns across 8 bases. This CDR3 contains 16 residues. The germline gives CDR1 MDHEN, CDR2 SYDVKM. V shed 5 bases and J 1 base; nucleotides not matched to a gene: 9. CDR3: CASSPGPTSGQETQYF. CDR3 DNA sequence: TGTGCCAGCAGTCCGGGTCCCACTAGCGGCCAAGAGACCCAGTACTTC.

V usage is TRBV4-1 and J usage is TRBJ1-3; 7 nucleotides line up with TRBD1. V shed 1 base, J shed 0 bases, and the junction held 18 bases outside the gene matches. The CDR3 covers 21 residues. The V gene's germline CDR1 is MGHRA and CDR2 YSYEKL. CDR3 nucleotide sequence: TGCGCCAGCAGCCAAGCTCTAGGAAGGGGGCACTCTCCGAGCTCTGGAAACACCATATATTTT. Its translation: CASSQALGRGHSPSSGNTIYF.

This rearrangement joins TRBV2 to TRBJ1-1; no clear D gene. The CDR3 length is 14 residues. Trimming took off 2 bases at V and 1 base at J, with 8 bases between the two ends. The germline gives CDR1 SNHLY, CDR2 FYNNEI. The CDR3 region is CASSEFRSNTEAFF. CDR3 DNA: TGTGCCAGCAGTGAATTCCGGTCGAACACTGAAGCTTTCTTT.

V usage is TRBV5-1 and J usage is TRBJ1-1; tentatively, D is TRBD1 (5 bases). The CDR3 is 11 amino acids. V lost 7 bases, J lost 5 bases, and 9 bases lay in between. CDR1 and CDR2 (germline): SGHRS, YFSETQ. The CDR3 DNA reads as TGCGCCAGCTTAGGGGAAACTGAAGCTTTCTTT. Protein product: CASLGETEAFF. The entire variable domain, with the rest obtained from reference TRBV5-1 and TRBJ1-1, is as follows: KAGVTQTPRYLIKTRGQQVTLSCSPISGHRSVSWYQQTPGQGLQFLFEYFSETQRNKGNFPGRFSGRQFSNSRSEMNVSTLELGDSALYLCASLGETEAFFGQGTRLTVV.